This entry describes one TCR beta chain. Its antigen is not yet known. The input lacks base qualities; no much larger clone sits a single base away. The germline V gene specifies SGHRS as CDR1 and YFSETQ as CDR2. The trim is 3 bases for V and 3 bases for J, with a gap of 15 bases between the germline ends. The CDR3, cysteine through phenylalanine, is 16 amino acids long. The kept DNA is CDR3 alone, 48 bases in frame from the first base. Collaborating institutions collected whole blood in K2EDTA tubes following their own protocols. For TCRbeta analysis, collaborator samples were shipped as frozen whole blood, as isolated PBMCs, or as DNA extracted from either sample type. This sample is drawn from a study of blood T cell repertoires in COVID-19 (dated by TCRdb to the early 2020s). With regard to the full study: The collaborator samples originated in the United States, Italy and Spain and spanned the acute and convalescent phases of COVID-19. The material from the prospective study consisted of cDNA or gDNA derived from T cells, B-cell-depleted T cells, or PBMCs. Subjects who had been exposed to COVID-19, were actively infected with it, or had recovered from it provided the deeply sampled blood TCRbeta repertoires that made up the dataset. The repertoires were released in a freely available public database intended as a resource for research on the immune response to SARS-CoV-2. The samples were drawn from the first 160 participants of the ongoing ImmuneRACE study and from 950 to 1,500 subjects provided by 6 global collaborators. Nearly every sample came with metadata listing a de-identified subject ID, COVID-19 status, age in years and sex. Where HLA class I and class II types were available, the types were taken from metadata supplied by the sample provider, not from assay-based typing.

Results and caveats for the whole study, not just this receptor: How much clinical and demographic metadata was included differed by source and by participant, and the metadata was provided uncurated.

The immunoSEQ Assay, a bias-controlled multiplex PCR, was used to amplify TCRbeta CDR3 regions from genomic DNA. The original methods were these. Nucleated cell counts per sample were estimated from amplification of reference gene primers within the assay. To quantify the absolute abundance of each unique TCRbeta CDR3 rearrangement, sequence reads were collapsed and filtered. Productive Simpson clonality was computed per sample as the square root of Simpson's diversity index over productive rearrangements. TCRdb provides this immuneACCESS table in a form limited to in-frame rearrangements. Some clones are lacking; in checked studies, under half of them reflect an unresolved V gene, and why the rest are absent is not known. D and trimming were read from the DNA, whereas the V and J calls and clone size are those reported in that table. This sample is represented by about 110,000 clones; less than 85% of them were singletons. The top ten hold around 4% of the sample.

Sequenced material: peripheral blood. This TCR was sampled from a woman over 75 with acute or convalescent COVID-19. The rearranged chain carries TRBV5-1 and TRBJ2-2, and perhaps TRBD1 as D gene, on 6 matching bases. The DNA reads TGCGCCAGCAGCTGGGGCAGGACAGCTGACACCGGGGAGCTGTTTTTT. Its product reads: CASSWGRTADTGELFF.